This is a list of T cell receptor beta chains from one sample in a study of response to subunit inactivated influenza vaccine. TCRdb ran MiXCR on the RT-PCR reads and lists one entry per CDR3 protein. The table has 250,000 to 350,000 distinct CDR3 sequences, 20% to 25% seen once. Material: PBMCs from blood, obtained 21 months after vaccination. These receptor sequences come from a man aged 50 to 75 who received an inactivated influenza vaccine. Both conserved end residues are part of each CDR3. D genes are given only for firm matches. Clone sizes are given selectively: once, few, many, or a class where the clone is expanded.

CDR3nt: TGTGCCAGCAGCCAAGGGAGACTAGTAATAAATGAGCAGTTCTTC
CDR3aa: CASSQGRLVINEQFF
abundance: many
d_gene: .
j_gene: TRBJ2-1
v_gene: TRBV4-2

CDR3nt: TGTGCCAGCAGCTTAAACCAGGGGCTGGCTGGCTACACCTTC
CDR3aa: CASSLNQGLAGYTF
abundance: .
d_gene: .
j_gene: TRBJ1-2
v_gene: TRBV7-2

CDR3nt: TGTGCCAGCAGCGCAAGACAGGGGGCGGTCTACGAGCAGTACTTC
CDR3aa: CASSARQGAVYEQYF
abundance: .
d_gene: TRBD1
j_gene: TRBJ2-7
v_gene: TRBV9

CDR3nt: TGTGCCAGCAGTTCAGACGTACACACCATATATTTT
CDR3aa: CASSSDVHTIYF
abundance: .
d_gene: .
j_gene: TRBJ1-3
v_gene: TRBV9

CDR3nt: TGTGCCAGCAGTTTGCTAAGGCGTCCATTGGATGAAGTGTTTTTT
CDR3aa: CASSLLRRPLDEVFF
abundance: few
d_gene: .
j_gene: TRBJ1-4
v_gene: TRBV28

CDR3nt: TGTGCCACCAGCAGAGAGTCAGCGGGCGCCCACGAGCAGTACTTC
CDR3aa: CATSRESAGAHEQYF
abundance: .
d_gene: .
j_gene: TRBJ2-7
v_gene: TRBV15

CDR3nt: TGCGCCAGCAGCTTGGTCTCAGGGGCAGGTGCAACTAATGAAAAACTGTTTTTT
CDR3aa: CASSLVSGAGATNEKLFF
abundance: few
d_gene: .
j_gene: TRBJ1-4
v_gene: TRBV5-1

CDR3nt: TGTGCCATCAGTGAGTCGCAGGGTCACGCCAAAGAAGATACGCAGTATTTT
CDR3aa: CAISESQGHAKEDTQYF
abundance: few
d_gene: .
j_gene: TRBJ2-3
v_gene: TRBV10-3

CDR3nt: TGTGCCAGCAGTACCACAGATACGCAGTATTTT
CDR3aa: CASSTTDTQYF
abundance: many
d_gene: .
j_gene: TRBJ2-3
v_gene: TRBV5-6

CDR3nt: TGTGCCAGCCTAGTAGTGTCTCCTTACACAGATACGCAGTATTTT
CDR3aa: CASLVVSPYTDTQYF
abundance: .
d_gene: .
j_gene: TRBJ2-3
v_gene: TRBV7-2

CDR3nt: TGTGCCACCAGCAGAGATAAGGAGGGGGGGAGTCAGCCCCAGCATTTT
CDR3aa: CATSRDKEGGSQPQHF
abundance: many
d_gene: .
j_gene: TRBJ1-5
v_gene: TRBV15

CDR3nt: TGTGCCAGCAGTTTAGTGAAGCGGTTATACTACGAGCAGTACTTC
CDR3aa: CASSLVKRLYYEQYF
abundance: many
d_gene: .
j_gene: TRBJ2-7
v_gene: TRBV28

CDR3nt: TGTGTCAGCAGCTCCCAAACAGGGTTAAGGGAGACCCAGTACTTC
CDR3aa: CVSSSQTGLRETQYF
abundance: .
d_gene: .
j_gene: TRBJ2-5
v_gene: TRBV5-4

CDR3nt: TGTGCCTGGAGTGTAGGGTACAATGAGCAGTTCTTC
CDR3aa: CAWSVGYNEQFF
abundance: few
d_gene: .
j_gene: TRBJ2-1
v_gene: TRBV30

CDR3nt: TGCGCCAGCAGCTTTACGACGGGGACAGGGGGCACCCAATACGAGCAGTACTTC
CDR3aa: CASSFTTGTGGTQYEQYF
abundance: .
d_gene: TRBD1
j_gene: TRBJ2-7
v_gene: TRBV5-1

CDR3nt: TGTGCCAGCAGCTTATCTCTAGCGGGAGGGCCGGATGAGCAGTTCTTC
CDR3aa: CASSLSLAGGPDEQFF
abundance: .
d_gene: TRBD2
j_gene: TRBJ2-1
v_gene: TRBV7-9

CDR3nt: TGTGCCAGCAGTTTCTTAGTAGGGAGGGCTAATTCACCCCTCCACTTT
CDR3aa: CASSFLVGRANSPLHF
abundance: many
d_gene: .
j_gene: TRBJ1-6
v_gene: TRBV12-3/TRBV12-4

CDR3nt: TGCGCCAGCAGCCAAAGACAGAGGGACAGCAATCAGCCCCAGCATTTT
CDR3aa: CASSQRQRDSNQPQHF
abundance: .
d_gene: .
j_gene: TRBJ1-5
v_gene: TRBV4-1

CDR3nt: TGCAGTGCTTGGGACCCCGCGAACACCGGGGAGCTGTTTTTT
CDR3aa: CSAWDPANTGELFF
abundance: few
d_gene: .
j_gene: TRBJ2-2
v_gene: TRBV20-1

CDR3nt: TGTGCCATCAGTGACCCGGGGGCGAAATCCTACGAGCAGTACTTC
CDR3aa: CAISDPGAKSYEQYF
abundance: .
d_gene: .
j_gene: TRBJ2-7
v_gene: TRBV10-3

CDR3nt: TGTGCCAGCAGCCAAGATCTGGCTAGCGGGGGGTACGAGCAGTACTTC
CDR3aa: CASSQDLASGGYEQYF
abundance: .
d_gene: TRBD2
j_gene: TRBJ2-7
v_gene: TRBV3-1

CDR3nt: TGTGCCAGCAGCCAGGGGGGACACACCACAGATACGCAGTATTTT
CDR3aa: CASSQGGHTTDTQYF
abundance: .
d_gene: .
j_gene: TRBJ2-3
v_gene: TRBV7-2

CDR3nt: TGTGCCAGCATCCCTGGGACAGGGGAAGCTTTCTTT
CDR3aa: CASIPGTGEAFF
abundance: .
d_gene: TRBD1
j_gene: TRBJ1-1
v_gene: TRBV6-2/TRBV6-3

CDR3nt: TGTGCCACCAGCAACACCGGGACACCGGGTTGGGCCCAGCATTTT
CDR3aa: CATSNTGTPGWAQHF
abundance: many
d_gene: .
j_gene: TRBJ1-5
v_gene: TRBV15

CDR3nt: TGTGCCAGCAGCTTGTCATGGCAGAGGGGTGAAAAACTGTTTTTT
CDR3aa: CASSLSWQRGEKLFF
abundance: few
d_gene: .
j_gene: TRBJ1-4
v_gene: TRBV5-6

CDR3nt: TGTGCCAGCAGCTTGGCGTTAGCGGGGTTCTCTAGCACAGATACGCAGTATTTT
CDR3aa: CASSLALAGFSSTDTQYF
abundance: .
d_gene: TRBD2
j_gene: TRBJ2-3
v_gene: TRBV5-5

CDR3nt: TGTGCCAGCTCACCACGGGACAACAATGAGCAGTTCTTC
CDR3aa: CASSPRDNNEQFF
abundance: once
d_gene: .
j_gene: TRBJ2-1
v_gene: TRBV18

CDR3nt: TGCAGTGCCCTCGATGCAACAGATGATACGCAGTATTTT
CDR3aa: CSALDATDDTQYF
abundance: .
d_gene: .
j_gene: TRBJ2-3
v_gene: TRBV20-1

CDR3nt: TGCGCCAGCAGCCAACGGACGGTAGCTAACTATGGCTACACCTTC
CDR3aa: CASSQRTVANYGYTF
abundance: few
d_gene: .
j_gene: TRBJ1-2
v_gene: TRBV4-3

CDR3nt: TGTGCCAGCAGTGTGGACAGGGGGACCTACGAGCAGTACTTC
CDR3aa: CASSVDRGTYEQYF
abundance: .
d_gene: TRBD1
j_gene: TRBJ2-7
v_gene: TRBV12-3/TRBV12-4